This T cell receptor beta chain was captured by sequencing in a study of shared clonotypes between healthy human individuals. Study-level information: There were three CD4 naive, three CD4 memory, two CD8 naive and one CD8 memory plates per donor. Findings of the study overall: Enrolling few donors narrowed the genetic and exposure-history diversity that was represented. Relative to memory subsets, naive subsets generally showed larger estimated richness.

The trim removed 3 bases at V and 8 bases at J, leaving 6 bases unmatched. The CDR3 is 15 residues long. The germline CDR1 and CDR2 sequences are SGHRS and YFSETQ. On this clone itself: The target antigen is unknown.

Profiled with immunoSEQ multiplex PCR; TCRdb holds only in-frame clones, not every one. The table has 2.3 million or so clones, approximately 95% seen once. Everyone who donated was a Caucasian adult who lived in Nashville, Tennessee. This TCR was recovered from a man in his late teens or twenties in good health. Some clones in this sample may be carry-over from other donors' samples. The chain uses TRBV5-1 and TRBJ1-4; 11 nucleotides match TRBD1. Sequenced material: naive CD4+ T cells from PBMCs. Documented subset: CD45RA+ positively selected. CDR3 sequence: CASSWGQGEMEKLFF. In DNA form, the CDR3 reads TGCGCCAGCAGCTGGGGACAGGGGGAAATGGAAAAACTGTTTTTT.